This passage covers 10 T cell receptor beta chains from one sample sequenced in a study of regulatory T cells in long-lasting Graves disease. For TCR beta, libraries came from iRepertoire HTBI primers and Arm-PCR of CDR3 regions. Using its own MiXCR run on the multiplex PCR reads, TCRdb lists one record per CDR3 protein. In the table there are about 470,000 distinct CDR3 sequences, around 15% of which are singletons. Time point specified: newly diagnosed GD, antithyroid drugs for less than 3 months. After RNA was extracted from PBMCs, the TCR library was made from it. This same sample was also taken into another study, of T cells in Graves' hyperthyroidism and ophthalmopathy.

The sample in question was peripheral blood mononuclear cells (PBMCs), obtained at new diagnosis, from a patient treated with antithyroid drugs. All receptors derive from a man in his forties with Graves disease.

This clonotype has only a few counts. The chain couples TRBV6-1 to TRBJ2-2, with D perhaps TRBD2 (5 bases). This CDR3 is built from 15 residues. V dropped 2 bases and J dropped 3 bases, with 10 bases sitting between them. CDR1 MNHNS and CDR2 SASEGT come from the germline V gene. Written as DNA, the CDR3 is TGTGCCAGCAGTGAAACGGGGTACGACACCGGGGAGCTGTTTTTT. This encodes CASSETGYDTGELFF.

This chain uses TRBV7-9 with TRBJ1-5, with TRBD1 as a possible D gene (5 bases). CDR1 and CDR2 from the germline V gene are SEHNR and FQNEAQ (reference sequence). The CDR3 is 12 residues long. Trimming took 6 bases from V and 4 from J, leaving 7 bases between them. The CDR3 spells CASSGGNQPQHF. For the CDR3, the DNA is TGTGCCAGCAGTGGGGGGAATCAGCCCCAGCATTTT.

The chain combines TRBV5-1 with TRBJ2-2; the D gene is possibly TRBD1 (5 bases). CDR1 SGHRS and CDR2 YFSETQ come from the germline V gene. The CDR3 covers 16 residues. V lost 0 bases and J lost 6, with 15 bases in between. CDR3 loop: CASSLGQGTDAGELFF. DNA for the CDR3: TGCGCCAGCAGCTTGGGGCAGGGTACTGACGCCGGGGAGCTGTTTTTT. Combining the CDR3 with reference TRBV5-1 and TRBJ2-2 gives the whole variable domain KAGVTQTPRYLIKTRGQQVTLSCSPISGHRSVSWYQQTPGQGLQFLFEYFSETQRNKGNFPGRFSGRQFSNSRSEMNVSTLELGDSALYLCASSLGQGTDAGELFFGEGSRLTVL.

V gene TRBV28 combines with J gene TRBJ2-5; TRBD2 matches 10 bases. Germline trimming cut 3 bases from V and 2 bases from J; bases unmatched to any gene: 6. Germline-derived CDR1 and CDR2 are MDHEN and SYDVKM. The CDR3 runs 16 residues. The CDR3 DNA is TGTGCCAGCAGTTTGCGGGCTAGCGGGAGTCAAGAGACCCAGTACTTC. This encodes CASSLRASGSQETQYF.

The rearrangement links TRBV28 to TRBJ2-7, with TRBD1 matching over 10 bases. Germline V lookup: CDR1 MDHEN, CDR2 SYDVKM. The V and J ends lost 2 bases and 5 bases, in that order; junction bases with no gene match: 6. The CDR3 is 15 amino acids. The CDR3 reads CASSLGTGVQNEQYF. In nucleotides, the CDR3 is TGTGCCAGCAGTTTAGGGACAGGGGTTCAAAACGAGCAGTACTTC.

Details on this clonotype: This clone may be a read error of a much larger clone one base away. This chain connects TRBV2 to TRBJ2-3; D could derive from TRBD1 or TRBD2 (6 bases each). The J call could be wrong; TRBJ2-7 is a better fit for the DNA end. The CDR3 extends over 15 amino acids. Germline assignment: CDR1 SNHLY and CDR2 FYNNEI. For the CDR3, the DNA is TGTGCCAGCAGTCCCCTCTCGGGCCGACTAGGGGGGCAGTACTTC. Amino acids: CASSPLSGRLGGQYF.

As to this clonotype: As the CDR3 is not closed by the conserved phenylalanine or tryptophan, this likely results from a read error. This chain connects TRBV12-3 or TRBV12-4 to TRBJ2-7; TRBD1 aligns across 8 bases. V shed 5 bases, J shed 6 bases, and the junction held 6 bases outside the gene matches. CDR3 size: 13 residues. CDR3 bases: TGTGCCAGCAGTAAGAGGACAGGGAGCGAGCAGTACCTC. Translation gives CASSKRTGSEQYL.

On this clonotype itself: A much larger clone differs by one base, so this may be a read error. V gene TRBV2 combines with J gene TRBJ1-5; perhaps TRBD1 as D (5 bases). The germline V gene has CDR1 SNHLY and CDR2 FYNNEI. Trimming pared 4 bases from V and 6 bases from J, leaving 10 bases between. CDR3 length: 13 residues. In DNA, the CDR3 is TGTGCCAGCAGTGGGCCGGGGACTCAGCCCCAGCATTTT. Translated: CASSGPGTQPQHF.

This clonotype was recorded at least ten times. The J gene is TRBJ1-1, the V gene TRBV20-1; TRBD1 is a possible D gene (6 bases). V shed 0 bases and J shed 5 bases, with 10 bases lying between them. Germline CDR1 DFQATT, CDR2 SNEGSKA (reference sequence). CDR3 size: 13 residues. This chain's CDR3 is CSARDQGRTEAFF. CDR3 nucleotide sequence: TGCAGTGCTAGAGACCAGGGGCGGACTGAAGCTTTCTTT.

This chain connects TRBV29-1 to TRBJ2-1, with a possible D match to TRBD1 (5 bases). Trimming stripped 4 bases from V and 7 bases from J, with 8 bases between. The CDR3 is made up of 11 amino acids. Looked up from germline, CDR1 is SQVTM and CDR2 is ANQGSEA. The CDR3 DNA follows: TGCAGCGTTGCAGGGTCGAATGAGCAGTTCTTC. This gives the protein CSVAGSNEQFF.